A selection of T cell receptor beta chains follows, all from one sample in a study of T-cell reconstitution after alpha-beta-depleted transplantation in children. TCRdb used MiXCR to reprocess the PCR reads, holding one entry per CDR3 protein. The data contain hundreds of thousands of distinct CDR3 sequences, less than 20% of them seen just once; the ten biggest clones take up approximately 5%. Sequencing used PBMCs, mostly from graft donor cells, obtained 360 days after TCRalphabeta/CD19-depleted stem cell transplant. These receptors came from a male patient between 5 and 17 years old who had a stem cell transplant for acute lymphoblastic leukemia, so the T cells may come from the graft donor. Both conserved end residues are part of each CDR3. A D gene is named only where the DNA matches it firmly. Clone sizes are given selectively: once, few, many, or a class where the clone is expanded.

J gene,clone size,D gene,V gene,CDR3 length,CDR3 protein,CDR3 DNA
TRBJ2-5,many,TRBD1,TRBV20-1,16,CSASWTTGGPSETQYF,TGCAGTGCTAGTTGGACGACAGGGGGCCCCTCAGAGACCCAGTACTTC
TRBJ2-7,.,.,TRBV20-1,16,CSARDLSVSAPHEQYF,TGCAGTGCTAGAGATCTGAGCGTCTCAGCCCCCCACGAGCAGTACTTC
TRBJ2-5,few,TRBD1,TRBV5-6,15,CASSTGTGAQETQYF,TGTGCCAGCAGCACCGGGACAGGGGCCCAAGAGACCCAGTACTTC
TRBJ1-2,.,TRBD1,TRBV18,13,CASSQGQGEGYTF,TGTGCCAGCTCACAGGGACAGGGAGAAGGCTACACCTTC
TRBJ1-5,few,.,TRBV12-3/TRBV12-4,14,CASSFRRVDQPQHF,TGTGCCAGCAGTTTCCGGAGGGTAGATCAGCCCCAGCATTTT
TRBJ2-7,.,.,TRBV7-8,16,CASSLDRPTGVYEQYF,TGTGCCAGCAGCTTAGACAGACCAACGGGGGTCTACGAGCAGTACTTC
TRBJ2-7,few,TRBD1,TRBV20-1,15,CSAPHHDRGHYEQYF,TGCAGTGCTCCTCACCATGACAGGGGACACTACGAGCAGTACTTC
TRBJ2-7,few,.,TRBV3-1,17,CASSQDLAAWSSYEQYF,TGTGCCAGCAGCCAAGATCTGGCCGCGTGGAGCTCCTACGAGCAGTACTTC
TRBJ1-2,few,.,TRBV4-1,15,CASSQDGQGLYGYTF,TGCGCCAGCAGCCAAGATGGGCAGGGACTCTATGGCTACACCTTC
TRBJ2-1,many,.,TRBV18,13,CASSPRGVNEQFF,TGTGCCAGCTCACCGAGGGGTGTGAATGAGCAGTTCTTC
TRBJ1-5,few,TRBD1,TRBV12-3/TRBV12-4,16,CASNPGTVYSNQPQHF,TGTGCCAGCAACCCCGGGACAGTATATAGCAATCAGCCCCAGCATTTT
TRBJ2-6,.,TRBD2,TRBV28,18,CASRRGGLSITGANVLTF,TGTGCCAGCAGACGGGGAGGGCTGAGTATAACTGGGGCCAACGTCCTGACTTTC
TRBJ2-2,.,.,TRBV5-1,17,CASSLPGTLASTGELFF,TGCGCCAGCAGCCTACCAGGCACTCTAGCGTCCACCGGGGAGCTGTTTTTT
TRBJ1-3,.,.,TRBV6-1,16,CASSREPPFSGNTIYF,TGTGCCAGCAGTCGCGAACCTCCATTCTCTGGAAACACCATATATTTT